This T cell receptor (beta chain) was sequenced during a study of blood T cell repertoires in COVID-19 (dated by TCRdb to the early 2020s). Background for the entire study: Collaborator samples came from the United States, Italy and Spain and covered acute and convalescent phases of COVID-19. The material from the prospective study consisted of cDNA or gDNA derived from T cells, B-cell-depleted T cells, or PBMCs. Subjects who had been exposed to COVID-19, were actively infected with it, or had recovered from it provided the deeply sampled blood TCRbeta repertoires that made up the dataset. The repertoires were released in a freely available public database meant as a resource for research on the immune response to SARS-CoV-2. The samples were drawn from two sources: the first 160 participants of the ongoing ImmuneRACE study, and 1,000 to 1,500 subjects contributed by 6 global collaborators. Nearly every sample came with metadata listing a de-identified subject ID, COVID-19 status, age in years and sex. Where available, HLA class I and class II types were taken from metadata supplied by the sample provider and were not determined by assay-based typing.

The immunoSEQ Assay, a bias-controlled multiplex PCR, was used to amplify TCRbeta CDR3 regions from genomic DNA. The authors' pipeline ran thus. The number of nucleated cells in each sample was estimated by amplification of reference gene primers within the assay. To quantify the absolute abundance of each unique TCRbeta CDR3 rearrangement, sequence reads were collapsed and filtered. For each sample, productive Simpson clonality was calculated by taking the square root of Simpson's diversity index across productive rearrangements. TCRdb stores this immuneACCESS table with in-frame sequences only. Part of the clones is absent; in the studies checked, under half of the shortfall reflects unresolved V genes, and no reason is known for the rest. The DNA was the basis for D and trimming; V, J and clone size are from that table. This sample comprises some 460,000 clones, around 90% of them detected only once. Of the sample, under 0.75% falls within the top ten clones.

Per the germline V gene (reference sequence), GTSNPN is the CDR1 and SVGIG is the CDR2. The CDR3 numbers 13 residues from cysteine through phenylalanine. Just the 39-base CDR3 DNA is kept, in frame starting at base 1. V and J lose 0 bases and 4 bases, and a span of 9 bases separates them. What the research found in general, with its limitations: Clinical and demographic metadata were provided uncurated, with the amount varying by source and participant.

Participants in the prospective study were aged roughly 18 to 100 years, lived in about two dozen United States geographic areas, and enrolled through a virtual design. To assign participants to cohorts, the prospective study relied on clinical history that participants themselves reported in a screening survey and a study questionnaire. Recovered participants in ImmuneRACE Cohort 3 were defined by two consecutive negative NP/OP PCR tests, clearance by a healthcare professional, or resolution of symptoms. In the prospective study, whole blood, serum and a nasopharyngeal or oropharyngeal swab were collected from each participant by mobile phlebotomists. Over an approximately two-month period, participants in the prospective study had the option of providing additional blood draws and questionnaires. Prospective study blood samples were shipped either frozen or at room temperature before DNA extraction.

For this clone: What this receptor recognizes is not known. No clone much larger than this one lies a single base away; base qualities are absent.

This clonotype was sampled from a woman younger than 35 who had recovered from COVID-19. The sample taken for sequencing was PBMCs or T cells enriched from blood (not recorded which). The chain is encoded by TRBV30 joined to TRBJ2-5; no D gene is confidently identified. The CDR3 region has the sequence CAWSVRWAETQYF. The nucleotide sequence reads TGTGCCTGGAGTGTACGATGGGCAGAGACCCAGTACTTC. When the CDR3 is completed using the reference TRBV30 and TRBJ2-5 genes on either side, the full variable domain is SQTIHQWPATLVQPVGSPLSLECTVEGTSNPNLYWYRQAAGRGLQLLFYSVGIGQISSEVPQNLSASRPQDRQFILSSKKLLLSDSGFYLCAWSVRWAETQYFGPGTRLLVL.